This TCR beta chain was retrieved from a study of blood T cells in healthy people across ages. This CDR3 comprises 19 residues. Trimming removed 0 bases from V and 0 bases from J; junction bases left unmatched: 14. Per germline, CDR1 ENHRY and CDR2 SYGVKD. Primed by a sample-barcoded 5' primer and a J-beta primer mix, a second PCR proceeded for roughly 7 to 11 cycles. TCRdb reanalysed the 5' RACE reads using MiXCR and keeps one entry per CDR3 protein. The sample includes about a million distinct CDR3 sequences, 45% to 50% of them seen just once. To note about this clonotype: Its antigen is not identified.

Findings of the study overall: A conclusive naive versus antigen-experienced comparison was prevented by the unsorted PBMCs. It was the long-lived donors that had more naive CD4+ cells and higher diversity than aged donors. Observed TCR beta diversity showed a strong correlation with the percentage of naive T cells as measured by flow cytometry.

This TCR came from a man aged 30-40 years in good health. The sample was blood. The rearrangement links TRBV10-3 to TRBJ2-7, with 7 bases lining up with TRBD2. The CDR3 here is CAISESPVERGFSSYEQYF. The CDR3 DNA is TGTGCCATCAGTGAGTCCCCTGTAGAGCGGGGCTTCAGCTCCTACGAGCAGTACTTC.